This TCR beta chain was sequenced during a study of response to subunit inactivated influenza vaccine. One entry per CDR3 protein results from TCRdb running MiXCR on the RT-PCR reads. Here the sample spans some 480,000 distinct CDR3 sequences, 10% to 11% being singletons. CDR1 is MNHEY, CDR2 SMNVEV, per germline (reference sequence). The CDR3 extends over 11 amino acids. Deletions cut 6 bases from V and 6 bases from J, with 5 bases between. Many counts were recorded for this clonotype. The antigen is not known. Regarding the study as a whole: The authors offered the suggestion that each seasonal influenza vaccination recruits few new T cells.

The chain recombines TRBV27 with TRBJ2-2, with D possibly being TRBD1 or TRBD2 (5 bases each). The sample was PBMCs from blood, taken 40 to 50 days after vaccination. The TCR comes from a man aged 45 to 65 who received an inactivated influenza vaccine. The CDR3 DNA is TGTGCCAGCAGGGGGGCCGGGGAGCTGTTTTTT. Protein sequence: CASRGAGELFF.